These T cell receptor beta chains were read from a single sample in a study of OX40 agonist ivuxolimab in advanced cancers. Profiling relied on immunoSEQ multiplex PCR, and the TCRdb table lists in-frame clones only, not all of them. This table holds about 80,000 clones, over 75% found once. The sequenced sample was CD4+ or CD8+ T cells sorted from blood, obtained in a trial of the OX40 agonist ivuxolimab. Source of these receptors: an adult with an advanced solid tumor such as melanoma, head and neck, liver or kidney cancer. Each CDR3 is given with its conserved first and last residue. The D gene is left open where the match is weak. Only part of the rows carry a size: once, few, many, or a class if the clone is expanded.

j_call	clone_size	d_call	v_call	cdr3_aa	cdr3_nt
TRBJ2-7	-	-	TRBV6-1	CATDATVTYEQYF	TGTGCCACCGATGCGACAGTAACCTACGAGCAGTACTTC
TRBJ1-1	-	-	TRBV6-5	CASSSGARVLNTEAFF	TGTGCCAGCAGTTCAGGGGCCCGAGTGTTAAACACTGAAGCTTTCTTT
TRBJ1-1	once	-	TRBV27	CASSFLIGKAEAFF	TGTGCCAGCAGTTTTTTAATTGGGAAAGCTGAAGCTTTCTTT
TRBJ1-2	-	-	TRBV6-1	CASSSGRSYGYTF	TGTGCCAGCAGCTCGGGGCGCAGCTATGGCTACACCTTC
TRBJ2-2	-	-	TRBV6-1	CASSEGRALTGELFF	TGTGCCAGCAGTGAAGGCAGGGCTCTCACCGGGGAGCTGTTTTTT
TRBJ2-2	-	-	TRBV7-2	CASRTVANTGELFF	TGTGCCAGCAGGACAGTGGCGAACACCGGGGAGCTGTTTTTT
TRBJ1-4	few	TRBD1	TRBV25-1	CASSTGTVNEKLFF	TGTGCCAGCAGTACCGGGACAGTGAATGAAAAACTGTTTTTT
TRBJ2-7	few	-	TRBV6-5	CASSPGVVQYF	TGTGCCAGCAGTCCGGGGGTCGTACAGTACTTC
TRBJ2-7	-	-	TRBV7-9	CASSPDYEQYF	TGTGCCAGCAGCCCGGACTACGAGCAGTACTTC
TRBJ2-7	-	TRBD1	TRBV18	CASSYTGGARYEQYF	TGTGCCAGCTCATATACAGGGGGCGCGCGGTACGAGCAGTACTTC
TRBJ2-7	once	TRBD1	TRBV7-8	CASSFQLDRGGEQYF	TGTGCCAGCAGTTTTCAACTGGACAGGGGTGGAGAGCAGTACTTC
TRBJ2-3	-	-	TRBV7-6	CASSLGGRDTDTQYF	TGTGCCAGCAGCTTAGGTGGGCGGGACACAGATACGCAGTATTTT
TRBJ2-1	-	TRBD2	TRBV10-2	CATKKPGLAGGVGGNEQFF	TGCGCCACCAAGAAACCGGGACTAGCGGGAGGGGTAGGGGGAAATGAGCAGTTCTTC
TRBJ1-5	-	-	TRBV6-6	CASTAGTAGNQPQHF	TGTGCCAGCACCGCGGGGACGGCCGGGAATCAGCCCCAGCATTTT
TRBJ1-1	-	-	TRBV7-2	CASTLGGNTEAFF	TGTGCCAGCACCCTAGGGGGGAACACTGAAGCTTTCTTT
TRBJ2-1	-	TRBD2	TRBV28	CASSLSWRGGGEQFF	TGTGCCAGCAGTTTATCCTGGCGGGGGGGTGGTGAGCAGTTCTTC